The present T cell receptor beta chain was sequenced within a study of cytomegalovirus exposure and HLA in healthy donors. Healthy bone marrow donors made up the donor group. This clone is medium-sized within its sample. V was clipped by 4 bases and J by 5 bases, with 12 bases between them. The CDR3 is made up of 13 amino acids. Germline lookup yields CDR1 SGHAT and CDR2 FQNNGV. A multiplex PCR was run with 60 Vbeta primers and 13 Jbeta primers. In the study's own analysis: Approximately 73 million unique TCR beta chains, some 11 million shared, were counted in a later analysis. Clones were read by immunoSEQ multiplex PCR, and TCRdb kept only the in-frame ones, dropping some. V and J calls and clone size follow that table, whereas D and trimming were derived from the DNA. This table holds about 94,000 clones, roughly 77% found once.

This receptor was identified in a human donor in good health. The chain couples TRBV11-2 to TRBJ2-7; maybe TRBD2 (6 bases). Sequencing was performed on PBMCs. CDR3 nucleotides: TGTGCCAGCAGCTCCCCTACGGGGGACGAGCAGTACTTC. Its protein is CASSSPTGDEQYF.